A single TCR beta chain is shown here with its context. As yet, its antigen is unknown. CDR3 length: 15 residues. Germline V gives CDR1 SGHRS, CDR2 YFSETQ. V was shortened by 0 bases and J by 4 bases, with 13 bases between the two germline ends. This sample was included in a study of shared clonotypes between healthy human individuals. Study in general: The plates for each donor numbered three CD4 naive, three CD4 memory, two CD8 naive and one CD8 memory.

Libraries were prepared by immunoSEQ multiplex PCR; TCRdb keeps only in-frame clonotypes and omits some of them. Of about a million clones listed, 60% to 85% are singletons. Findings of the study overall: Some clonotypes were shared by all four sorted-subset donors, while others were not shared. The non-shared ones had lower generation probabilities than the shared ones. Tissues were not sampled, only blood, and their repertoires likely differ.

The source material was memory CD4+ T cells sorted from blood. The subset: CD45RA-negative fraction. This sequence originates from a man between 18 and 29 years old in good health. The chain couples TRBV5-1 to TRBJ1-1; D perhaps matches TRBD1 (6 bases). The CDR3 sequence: CASSLGGAESTEAFF. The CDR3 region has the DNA TGCGCCAGCAGCTTGGGGGGGGCCGAGAGCACTGAAGCTTTCTTT.